A single sample gave rise to the 30 T cell receptor beta chains below, sequenced in a study of cytomegalovirus exposure and HLA in healthy donors. Researchers ran the PCR with 60 Vbeta and 13 Jbeta primers. This table comes from immunoSEQ multiplex PCR, and its TCRdb copy is limited to in-frame clones, with some not included. Among approximately 130,000 clones listed, about 76% were seen once. Sequencing was performed on PBMCs. The origin of the receptors is a man aged 18 to 29 in good health and CMV-seronegative.

The CDR3 spells CASSYSTISGNTIYF. The CDR3 DNA reads TGTGCCAGCAGTTACTCGACAATCTCTGGAAACACCATATATTTT. The chain is built from TRBV6-5 and TRBJ1-3; D unresolved. V lost 0 bases and J 0 bases, leaving 6 bases between the germline ends. The V gene's germline CDR1 is MNHEY and CDR2 SVGAGI. The CDR3 has 15 residues.

The chain links TRBV30 to TRBJ1-1; D gene ambiguous. This CDR3 comprises 13 residues. V gave up 2 bases and J gave up 3 bases, with 10 bases separating them. Germline values: CDR1 GTSNPN, CDR2 SVGIG (reference sequence). The DNA of the CDR3 is TGTGCCTGGAGTCGTGAAAGAGACACTGAAGCTTTCTTT. Translation gives CAWSRERDTEAFF.

The chain uses TRBV7-9 and TRBJ2-3, with D maybe TRBD1 (6 bases). This CDR3 has 16 residues. Germline V gene lookup returns CDR1 SEHNR and CDR2 FQNEAQ (reference sequence). V was trimmed by 5 bases and J by 2 bases, leaving 17 bases between them. CDR3 region: CASSPRTGSLTDTQYF. The CDR3, as DNA: TGTGCCAGCAGCCCGCGTACAGGGAGCCTCACAGATACGCAGTATTTT.

This chain uses TRBV27 with TRBJ1-3; TRBD1 matches at 9 bases. This CDR3 has 16 residues. Germline values: CDR1 MNHEY, CDR2 SMNVEV (reference sequence). With V trimmed by 7 bases and J by 2 bases, 9 bases remained unmatched. The CDR3 region has the DNA TGTGCCAGCACCTCTCGACAGGGGGTAGCTGGAAACACCATATATTTT. Protein: CASTSRQGVAGNTIYF.

The V gene is TRBV11-1, the J gene TRBJ1-4, with D perhaps TRBD1 (6 bases). The V and J ends lost 3 bases and 3 bases respectively, with 17 bases between them. Looked up from germline, CDR1 is SGHAT and CDR2 is FQDESV (reference sequence). The CDR3 extends over 17 amino acids. CDR3: CASSLGRGARSNEKLFF. The DNA of the CDR3 is TGTGCCAGCAGCTTGGGACGGGGGGCGCGCTCTAATGAAAAACTGTTTTTT.

This chain joins TRBV30 and TRBJ1-2, with 7 positions matching TRBD1. The CDR3 loop spans 13 amino acids. CDR1 GTSNPN and CDR2 SVGIG come from the germline V gene (reference sequence). V dropped 0 bases and J dropped 8; count of bases not matched to a gene: 6. The CDR3 spells CAWSVIAGGGYTF. The DNA of the CDR3 is TGTGCCTGGAGTGTAATAGCAGGGGGGGGCTACACCTTC.

The CDR3 sequence: CASSVAQHYGSPLHF. The CDR3 DNA sequence: TGTGCCAGCAGCGTAGCACAACACTATGGCTCACCCCTCCACTTT. The V call is TRBV9, the J call TRBJ1-6, with no clear D. CDR1 is SGDLS and CDR2 is YYNGEE in the germline V gene. This CDR3 spans 15 amino acids. Trimming stripped 0 bases from V and 10 bases from J, with 14 bases between.

J is TRBJ1-5 and V is TRBV4-1, with 10 positions matching TRBD1. The CDR3 is 16 residues long. After removal of 4 bases from V and 6 bases from J, the junction contained 9 bases not matched to a gene. Per the germline V gene, CDR1 is MGHRA and CDR2 is YSYEKL. The CDR3 sequence is CASSRLGQGVPQPQHF. The CDR3 DNA reads as TGCGCCAGCAGCCGTCTAGGACAGGGGGTCCCTCAGCCCCAGCATTTT.

The chain carries TRBV6-5 and TRBJ2-2, with D hard to call. Germline V gene sequence: CDR1 MNHEY, CDR2 SVGAGI. This CDR3 has 13 amino acids. V dropped 2 bases and J dropped 4 bases, with 5 bases sitting between them. The DNA of the CDR3 is TGTGCCAGCAGTTACGAGGTCACCGGGGAGCTGTTTTTT. Its translation: CASSYEVTGELFF.

V gene TRBV6-7 combines with J gene TRBJ2-7; 11 positions agree with TRBD2. TRBV6-7 is designated an ORF whose function remains uncertain. The CDR3 length is 16 residues. V gave up 0 bases and J gave up 7 bases; unmatched junction bases: 8. Here the CDR3 reads CASSYSIAGGPREQYF. Here the CDR3 DNA reads TGTGCCAGCAGTTACTCGATAGCGGGGGGGCCGAGAGAGCAGTACTTC.

V usage is TRBV6-5 and J usage is TRBJ1-6; D gene ambiguous. This CDR3 is 14 amino acids long. Germline V gene data show CDR1 as MNHEY and CDR2 as SVGAGI. V was clipped by 4 bases and J by 4 bases, with 8 bases between them. Here the CDR3 DNA reads TGTGCCAGCAGTTCACTCGTGTATAATTCACCCCTCCACTTT. Translated: CASSSLVYNSPLHF.

The chain combines TRBV25-1 with TRBJ2-7; D might be TRBD2 (6 bases). Germline CDR1 and CDR2: MGHDK and SYGVNS. The CDR3 has 14 residues. Trimming removed 0 bases from V and 1 base from J, with 7 bases in between. The CDR3 region has the DNA TGTGCCAGCAGTGAATACGGAGGGTCCTACGAGCAGTACTTC. Amino acid sequence: CASSEYGGSYEQYF.

V gene TRBV28 combines with J gene TRBJ1-6; 7 nucleotides align to TRBD1. CDR1 is MDHEN and CDR2 is SYDVKM in the germline V gene. This CDR3 spans 15 amino acids. J was trimmed by 9 bases and V by 1 base; bases with no gene match: 6. This CDR3 is CASSLSNRGGSPLHF. CDR3 nucleotides: TGTGCCAGCAGTTTATCTAACAGGGGAGGTTCACCCCTCCACTTT.

The V and J genes are TRBV9 and TRBJ1-1; TRBD1 aligns across 11 bases. V lost 2 bases, J lost 5 bases, and 2 bases stayed unmatched. This CDR3 comprises 14 residues. Germline-derived CDR1 and CDR2 are SGDLS and YYNGEE. CDR3 coding DNA: TGTGCCAGCAGCGTGGGACAGGGGGGGACTGAAGCTTTCTTT. Translation gives CASSVGQGGTEAFF.

The chain links TRBV11-2 to TRBJ2-1; perhaps TRBD2 as D (6 bases). V shed 4 bases and J shed 9 bases, with 7 bases lying between them. The CDR3 sequence is 11 residues long. Germline CDR1 is SGHAT and CDR2 is FQNNGV. CDR3 sequence reads: CASSWGVEQFF. DNA of the CDR3: TGTGCCAGCAGCTGGGGGGTTGAGCAGTTCTTC.

This clone was seen more than once but under ten times. The chain links TRBV13 to TRBJ1-2; D gene uncertain. The V end was cut by 2 bases, the J end by 5 bases, with 12 bases between. CDR1 is PRHDT and CDR2 is FYEKMQ in the germline V gene (reference sequence). The CDR3 extends over 14 amino acids. In nucleotides, the CDR3 is TGTGCCAGCAGCTTATCACGGCAGGCTTATGGCTACACCTTC. Translation gives CASSLSRQAYGYTF.

V is TRBV7-9 and J is TRBJ2-3, with a tentative D call TRBD1 (7 bases). The V gene lost 1 base and the J gene lost 6 bases, with 17 bases spanning the gap. CDR3 length equals 16 residues. Germline loops: CDR1 SEHNR, CDR2 FQNEAQ (reference sequence). CDR3 nucleotide sequence: TGTGCCAGCAGCTTAGGAACAGGGGAGGCGGCGGATACGCAGTATTTT. It is translated as CASSLGTGEAADTQYF.

J is TRBJ1-5 and V is TRBV2; TRBD1 is a possible D gene (5 bases). Trimming stripped 6 bases from V and 3 bases from J, with 15 bases between. Germline V lookup: CDR1 SNHLY, CDR2 FYNNEI. This CDR3 region has 15 residues. The CDR3 nucleotides are TGTGCCAGCAGCGAACAGGAGGTCCCCAATCAGCCCCAGCATTTT. Protein sequence: CASSEQEVPNQPQHF.

The chain combines TRBV9 with TRBJ1-2; D possibly corresponds to TRBD1 (6 bases). Per the germline V gene, CDR1 is SGDLS and CDR2 is YYNGEE. This CDR3 has 15 amino acids. V was clipped by 3 bases and J by 2 bases, with 14 bases between them. This chain's CDR3 is CASSDIGQHNYGYTF. As DNA, the CDR3 is TGTGCCAGCAGCGATATCGGACAGCACAACTATGGCTACACCTTC.

This chain uses TRBV6-5 with TRBJ1-4, with TRBD1 matching over 11 bases. Germline V gene sequence: CDR1 MNHEY, CDR2 SVGAGI. This CDR3 is built from 15 residues. Unmatched junction bases numbered 7, after V lost 5 bases and J lost 8 bases. The CDR3 spells CASSVHGTGGEKLFF. CDR3 DNA: TGTGCCAGCAGTGTCCACGGGACAGGGGGAGAAAAACTGTTTTTT.

The chain uses TRBV2 and TRBJ2-2; 9 nucleotides line up with TRBD1. Germline V gene lookup returns CDR1 SNHLY and CDR2 FYNNEI. The ends lost 10 bases at V and 0 bases at J; junction bases unmatched: 12. The CDR3 consists of 17 residues. The CDR3 sequence is CATSYAWDRANTGELFF. CDR3 bases: TGTGCCACCTCCTACGCCTGGGACAGGGCGAACACCGGGGAGCTGTTTTTT.

The chain recombines TRBV28 with TRBJ1-5, with TRBD1 matching over 9 bases. The V segment lost 4 bases and the J segment 3 bases; nucleotides outside the gene matches: 4. The CDR3 runs 15 residues. Germline-derived CDR1 and CDR2 are MDHEN and SYDVKM. CDR3 sequence: CASSSGQGNNQPQHF. The CDR3 region has the DNA TGTGCCAGCAGTTCGGGACAGGGTAACAATCAGCCCCAGCATTTT.

The chain has TRBV21-1 and TRBJ2-1; the D call of TRBD2 is as the table states it, not checked on the DNA. TRBV21-1 is labeled a pseudogene. The CDR3 is made up of 13 amino acids. The chain's CDR3 is CASSKALEGEQFF. The CDR3 coding sequence is TGTGCCAGCAGCAAAGCGCTGGAGGGAGAGCAGTTCTTC.

The genes are TRBV2 and TRBJ2-7; TRBD1 agrees at 9 bases. Germline V lookup: CDR1 SNHLY, CDR2 FYNNEI. With 6 bases clipped from V and 7 bases from J, the junction kept 13 bases outside the gene matches. The CDR3 contains 15 residues. The CDR3 bases are TGTGCCAGCAGGTACCAGGGACAGGGAGTGAAGGAGCAGTACTTC. It encodes CASRYQGQGVKEQYF.

Ten or more counts support this clone. This rearrangement joins TRBV2 to TRBJ2-7; TRBD1 matches 7 bases. V shed 5 bases, J shed 3 bases, and the junction held 7 bases outside the gene matches. Germline CDR1 and CDR2: SNHLY and FYNNEI. The length of the CDR3 is 14 residues. The DNA for the CDR3 is TGTGCCAGCAGTAAGGGACAGCCTGACTACGAGCAGTACTTC. Amino acid sequence: CASSKGQPDYEQYF. Full variable domain (remainder filled in from reference TRBV2 and TRBJ2-7): EPEVTQTPSHQVTQMGQEVILRCVPISNHLYFYWYRQILGQKVEFLVSFYNNEISEKSEIFDDQFSVERPDGSNFTLKIRSTKLEDSAMYFCASSKGQPDYEQYFGPGTRLTVT.

The chain couples TRBV7-2 to TRBJ1-4; TRBD1 agrees at 7 bases. V shed 3 bases and J 5 bases; nucleotides not matched to a gene: 12. Germline CDR1 is SGHTA and CDR2 is FQGNSA. The CDR3 covers 17 residues. DNA of the CDR3: TGTGCCAGCAGCTTGGAACTTTTTCGGACAGGAAATGAAAAACTGTTTTTT. It is translated as CASSLELFRTGNEKLFF.

This clone appeared once. CDR3 DNA: TGTGCCAGTAGTAAGCCCGGGACATCGACCTACGAGCAGTACTTC. This codes for CASSKPGTSTYEQYF. The chain couples TRBV19 to TRBJ2-7, with D maybe TRBD1 (6 bases). V shed 4 bases and J shed 2 bases, with 15 bases lying between them. This CDR3 region has 15 residues. Germline V gene data show CDR1 as LNHDA and CDR2 as SQIVND (reference sequence).

The chain couples TRBV5-4 to TRBJ2-2; 9 positions match TRBD1. This CDR3 spans 17 amino acids. The V segment lost 6 bases and the J segment 2 bases; nucleotides outside the gene matches: 11. In germline, CDR1 is SGHNT, CDR2 YYREEE (reference sequence). Written as DNA, the CDR3 is TGTGCCAGCACCTTATTCGACAGGGGGGCTAACACCGGGGAGCTGTTTTTT. It codes for CASTLFDRGANTGELFF.

The chain employs TRBV30 and TRBJ2-3, with a tentative D call TRBD1 (6 bases). Trimming took off 0 bases at V and 10 bases at J, with 14 bases between the two ends. CDR3 length equals 13 residues. Germline V gene sequence: CDR1 GTSNPN, CDR2 SVGIG (reference sequence). DNA of the CDR3: TGTGCCTGGAGTGTACAGGGTATTTCATCGCAGTATTTT. Translated, it gives CAWSVQGISSQYF.

The V and J genes are TRBV7-6 and TRBJ1-5; D gene uncertain. This CDR3 comprises 16 residues. Germline V lookup: CDR1 SGHVS, CDR2 FNYEAQ. V lost 0 bases and J lost 3, with 12 bases in between. The CDR3 reads CASSLAPAGYNQPQHF. The CDR3 region has the DNA TGTGCCAGCAGCTTAGCTCCGGCAGGATACAATCAGCCCCAGCATTTT.